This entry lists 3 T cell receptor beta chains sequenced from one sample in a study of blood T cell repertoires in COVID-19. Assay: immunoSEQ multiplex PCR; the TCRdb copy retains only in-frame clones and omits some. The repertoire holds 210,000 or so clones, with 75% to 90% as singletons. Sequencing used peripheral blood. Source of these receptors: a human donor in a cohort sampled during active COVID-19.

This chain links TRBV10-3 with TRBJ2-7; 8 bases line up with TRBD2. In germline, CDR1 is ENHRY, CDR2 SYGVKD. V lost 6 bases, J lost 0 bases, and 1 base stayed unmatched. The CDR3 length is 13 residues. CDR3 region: CAIRSGSSYEQYF. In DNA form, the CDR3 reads TGTGCCATCAGGAGCGGGAGCTCCTACGAGCAGTACTTC.

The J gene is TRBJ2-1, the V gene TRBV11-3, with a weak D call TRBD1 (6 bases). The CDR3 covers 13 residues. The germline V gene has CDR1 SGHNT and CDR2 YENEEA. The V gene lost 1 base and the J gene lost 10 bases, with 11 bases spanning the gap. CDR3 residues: CASSLGGGTEQFF. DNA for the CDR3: TGTGCCAGCAGCTTAGGAGGGGGTACGGAGCAGTTCTTC.

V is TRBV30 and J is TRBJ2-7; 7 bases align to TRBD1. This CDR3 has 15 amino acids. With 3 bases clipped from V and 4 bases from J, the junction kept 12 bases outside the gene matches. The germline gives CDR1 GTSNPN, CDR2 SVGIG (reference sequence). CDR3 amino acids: CAWSHRPGTEYEQYF. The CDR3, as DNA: TGTGCCTGGAGCCACCGGCCGGGGACAGAGTACGAGCAGTACTTC. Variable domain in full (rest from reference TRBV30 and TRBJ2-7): SQTIHQWPATLVQPVGSPLSLECTVEGTSNPNLYWYRQAAGRGLQLLFYSVGIGQISSEVPQNLSASRPQDRQFILSSKKLLLSDSGFYLCAWSHRPGTEYEQYFGPGTRLTVT.